The 30 T cell receptor beta chains in this list originate from one sample, sequenced in a study of cytomegalovirus exposure and HLA in healthy donors. The PCR was carried out with 60 Vbeta primers and 13 Jbeta primers. Clones were sequenced by immunoSEQ multiplex PCR, and TCRdb holds only the in-frame ones, with some missing. Here the sample spans fewer than 150,000 clones, roughly 75% being singletons. The sequenced sample consisted of PBMCs. Source of these receptors: a young man in good health and CMV-seronegative.

The V gene is TRBV28, the J gene TRBJ1-2, with D perhaps matching TRBD1 (6 bases). Germline CDR1 is MDHEN and CDR2 is SYDVKM. CDR3 size: 16 residues. Trimming removed 2 bases at V and 4 bases at J, with 17 bases between. In DNA, the CDR3 is TGTGCCAGCAGTTTAGCTGCTAGTCAGGGGACCTATGGCTACACCTTC. Protein product: CASSLAASQGTYGYTF.

This rearrangement joins TRBV5-1 to TRBJ1-1, with D maybe TRBD1 (5 bases). The CDR3 consists of 14 residues. Germline loops: CDR1 SGHRS, CDR2 YFSETQ. V shed 0 bases and J shed 4 bases, with 10 bases lying between them. The CDR3 is CASSLGGGGTEAFF. CDR3 in DNA: TGCGCCAGCAGCTTGGGGGGGGGTGGCACTGAAGCTTTCTTT.

This clone was observed a few times. This chain joins TRBV5-1 and TRBJ1-4; 7 nucleotides match TRBD1. The ends lost 5 bases at V and 7 bases at J; junction bases unmatched: 5. Looked up from germline, CDR1 is SGHRS and CDR2 is YFSETQ. The CDR3 runs to 13 residues. CDR3 in amino acids: CASSSGDSEKLFF. The CDR3 nucleotides are TGCGCCAGCAGTTCGGGGGACAGTGAAAAACTGTTTTTT.

The chain uses TRBV7-3 and TRBJ1-1; D is possibly TRBD1 (5 bases). V was shortened by 0 bases and J by 0 bases, with 8 bases between the two germline ends. CDR1 is SGHTA, CDR2 FQGTGA, per germline. The CDR3 loop spans 15 amino acids. Written as DNA, the CDR3 is TGTGCCAGCAGCTTAACCGCAGGGCTGAACACTGAAGCTTTCTTT. As protein: CASSLTAGLNTEAFF.

The chain employs TRBV29-1 and TRBJ1-5; D ambiguous. Germline V CDR1 and CDR2: SQVTM, ANQGSEA. Trimming removed 4 bases at V and 2 bases at J, with 9 bases between. This CDR3 spans 13 amino acids. This CDR3 is CSVVTGGNQPQHF. DNA for the CDR3: TGCAGCGTTGTTACCGGGGGCAATCAGCCCCAGCATTTT. The full variable domain, rest sourced from reference TRBV29-1 and TRBJ1-5, is SAVISQKPSRDICQRGTSLTIQCQVDSQVTMMFWYRQQPGQSLTLIATANQGSEATYESGFVIDKFPISRPNLTFSTLTVSNMSPEDSSIYLCSVVTGGNQPQHFGDGTRLSIL.

J is TRBJ2-1 and V is TRBV4-2; 13 positions agree with TRBD2. Germline lookup yields CDR1 LGHNA and CDR2 YNFKEQ. V shed 0 bases and J 7 bases; nucleotides not matched to a gene: 15. The CDR3 covers 20 residues. In DNA form, the CDR3 reads TGTGCCAGCAGCCAAGATCTCCCTCACCGACTAGCGGGGGGTCGGAATGAGCAGTTCTTC. As protein: CASSQDLPHRLAGGRNEQFF.

This clone was recorded once. V and J are TRBV5-1 and TRBJ2-5; no firm D call. Germline V gene sequence: CDR1 SGHRS, CDR2 YFSETQ. The CDR3 spans 16 residues. V was cut by 0 bases and J by 2 bases, with 14 bases left in between. The CDR3 DNA sequence: TGCGCCAGCAGCTTGGAGGATAGAGCGTATCAAGAGACCCAGTACTTC. This codes for CASSLEDRAYQETQYF.

The chain links TRBV6-5 to TRBJ2-1; the D gene is possibly TRBD1 (6 bases). This CDR3 is built from 14 residues. V lost 6 bases and J lost 7, with 16 bases in between. CDR1 is MNHEY, CDR2 SVGAGI, per germline. This chain's CDR3 is CASRAQQGGNEQFF. The CDR3 DNA sequence: TGTGCCAGCAGGGCACAACAGGGCGGTAATGAGCAGTTCTTC.

The V call is TRBV4-1, the J call TRBJ2-7; the match to TRBD2 covers 12 bases. The germline V gene encodes CDR1 MGHRA and CDR2 YSYEKL. Trimming cost V 1 base and J 4 bases; bases outside gene matches: 2. The CDR3 sequence is 15 residues long. Written as DNA, the CDR3 is TGCGCCAGCAGCCAAGCTGGGACTAGCGGGTACGAGCAGTACTTC. This codes for CASSQAGTSGYEQYF.

In this sample, this clone turned up a few times. The CDR3 bases are TGTGCCAGCAGTCCGGGACTGGCTAACTATGGCTACACCTTC. This sequence encodes CASSPGLANYGYTF. The chain couples TRBV6-1 to TRBJ1-2; TRBD1 is a possible D gene (5 bases). This CDR3 spans 14 amino acids. V lost 5 bases and J 0 bases, leaving 10 bases between the germline ends. The germline CDR1 and CDR2 sequences are MNHNS and SASEGT.

The gene calls are TRBV7-2 and TRBJ1-1; D may be TRBD1 (5 bases). Germline V gene data show CDR1 as SGHTA and CDR2 as FQGNSA. V lost 5 bases and J 0 bases, leaving 13 bases between the germline ends. The CDR3 covers 15 residues. The DNA of the CDR3 is TGTGCCAGCAGCCCCTCTGGGGCCATGAACACTGAAGCTTTCTTT. Protein sequence: CASSPSGAMNTEAFF. The full variable domain, in which reference TRBV7-2 and TRBJ1-1 provide the parts outside the CDR3, is GAGVSQSPSNKVTEKGKDVELRCDPISGHTALYWYRQSLGQGLEFLIYFQGNSAPDKSGLPSDRFSAERTGGSVSTLTIQRTQQEDSAVYLCASSPSGAMNTEAFFGQGTRLTVV.

The rearrangement uses TRBV19 and TRBJ1-5, with D possibly TRBD1 on 6 matching bases. The V gene's germline CDR1 is LNHDA and CDR2 SQIVND (reference sequence). The CDR3 is made up of 19 amino acids. Trimming took 8 bases from V and 2 from J, leaving 28 bases between them. This CDR3 is CASSRTGRGGISGNQPQHF. The CDR3 nucleotides read TGTGCCAGTTCGAGAACAGGGAGAGGAGGTATTTCTGGCAATCAGCCCCAGCATTTT.

The chain carries TRBV19 and TRBJ2-1; TRBD2 matches 12 bases. V lost 5 bases to trimming and J lost 6 bases; unmatched junction nucleotides: 2. Germline V gene lookup returns CDR1 LNHDA and CDR2 SQIVND (reference sequence). The CDR3 is made up of 14 amino acids. CDR3 protein: CASSLGLAGNEQFF. The CDR3 DNA reads as TGTGCCAGTAGTCTGGGACTAGCGGGCAATGAGCAGTTCTTC.

This chain joins TRBV28 and TRBJ1-2; a possible D gene is TRBD1 (5 bases). Germline-derived CDR1 and CDR2 are MDHEN and SYDVKM. Trimming pared 8 bases from V and 4 bases from J, leaving 20 bases between. The CDR3 is made up of 15 amino acids. CDR3 sequence reads: CASGKSPGSVYGYTF. The CDR3 coding sequence is TGTGCCAGCGGCAAAAGTCCAGGGTCAGTCTATGGCTACACCTTC.

The chain has TRBV5-4 and TRBJ2-7; D possibly corresponds to TRBD2 (7 bases). Between the trimmed V and J ends, which lost 3 bases and 3 bases, there was a span of 13 bases. The germline CDR1 and CDR2 sequences are SGHNT and YYREEE (reference sequence). The CDR3 has 14 amino acids. CDR3 nucleotide sequence: TGTGCCAGCAGCTCGAGGGGGGGATACTACGAGCAGTACTTC. The encoded protein is CASSSRGGYYEQYF.

V and J are TRBV9 and TRBJ1-4, with 7 bases that match TRBD1. V shed 4 bases, J shed 6 bases, and the junction held 6 bases outside the gene matches. This CDR3 is built from 14 residues. From germline, CDR1 is SGDLS and CDR2 YYNGEE. As DNA, the CDR3 is TGTGCCAGCAGCCTAGGGGGCATCGATGAAAAACTGTTTTTT. Amino acids: CASSLGGIDEKLFF.

There are a few counts of this clone. V usage is TRBV5-1 and J usage is TRBJ2-7; TRBD1 matches at 8 bases. Germline-derived CDR1 and CDR2 are SGHRS and YFSETQ. V dropped 3 bases and J dropped 0; count of bases not matched to a gene: 5. This CDR3 is built from 15 residues. The CDR3, as DNA: TGCGCCAGCAGCTCTGGGACAGGTTTCTCCTACGAGCAGTACTTC. Translation: CASSSGTGFSYEQYF.

The table lists this clone with a few counts. The chain has TRBV7-2 and TRBJ1-4, with no clear D. This CDR3 region has 14 residues. Trimming shortened V by 3 bases and J by 0 bases, and 5 bases separated the two germline ends. Germline loops: CDR1 SGHTA, CDR2 FQGNSA. The CDR3 DNA reads as TGTGCCAGCAGCTTGTCAGCAACTAATGAAAAACTGTTTTTT. Residues: CASSLSATNEKLFF. The full variable domain, with the rest looked up from reference TRBV7-2 and TRBJ1-4, is GAGVSQSPSNKVTEKGKDVELRCDPISGHTALYWYRQSLGQGLEFLIYFQGNSAPDKSGLPSDRFSAERTGGSVSTLTIQRTQQEDSAVYLCASSLSATNEKLFFGSGTQLSVL.

V and J are TRBV10-1 and TRBJ2-7, with 7 bases lining up with TRBD1. The CDR3 extends over 15 amino acids. Germline V lookup: CDR1 WNHNN, CDR2 SYGVQD (reference sequence). Unmatched junction bases numbered 11, after V lost 4 bases and J lost 5 bases. The CDR3: CASSGRQGGRDEQYF. The CDR3 DNA follows: TGCGCCAGCAGTGGGAGACAGGGCGGTCGGGACGAGCAGTACTTC.

This clone was observed a handful of times. The gene calls are TRBV19 and TRBJ1-6; a weak D match, TRBD1 (6 bases). This CDR3 is 14 amino acids long. Deletions cut 5 bases from V and 9 bases from J, with 14 bases between. The germline V gene encodes CDR1 LNHDA and CDR2 SQIVND (reference sequence). The CDR3: CASSGPGVTSPLHF. CDR3 DNA: TGTGCCAGTAGTGGGCCAGGGGTGACTTCACCCCTCCACTTT.

The J gene is TRBJ2-1, the V gene TRBV4-1, with 9 bases that match TRBD2. This CDR3 has 15 residues. The trim removed 2 bases at V and 9 bases at J, leaving 8 bases unmatched. Germline loops: CDR1 MGHRA, CDR2 YSYEKL. Here the CDR3 reads CASSQWVAGVTEQFF. The CDR3 bases are TGCGCCAGCAGCCAATGGGTAGCGGGAGTTACTGAGCAGTTCTTC.

This clone came up once. The J gene is TRBJ1-2, the V gene TRBV14, with TRBD1 as a possible D gene (5 bases). CDR1 is SGHDN and CDR2 is FVKESK in the germline V gene. V dropped 1 base and J dropped 4 bases, with 13 bases sitting between them. This CDR3 is 15 amino acids long. The CDR3 sequence is CASSQGQTPSYGYTF. In DNA form, the CDR3 reads TGTGCCAGCAGCCAAGGACAGACACCGTCCTATGGCTACACCTTC. Supplemented by reference TRBV14 and TRBJ1-2, the full variable domain reads EAGVTQFPSHSVIEKGQTVTLRCDPISGHDNLYWYRRVMGKEIKFLLHFVKESKQDESGMPNNRFLAERTGGTYSTLKVQPAELEDSGVYFCASSQGQTPSYGYTFGSGTRLTVV.

The genes are TRBV28 and TRBJ2-6; weak D call: TRBD2 (6 bases). The CDR3 consists of 16 residues. V was clipped by 2 bases and J by 0 bases, with 8 bases between them. The V gene's germline CDR1 is MDHEN and CDR2 SYDVKM. CDR3 sequence: CASSLGGSSGANVLTF. The DNA of the CDR3 is TGTGCCAGCAGTTTAGGGGGGAGCTCTGGGGCCAACGTCCTGACTTTC.

The CDR3 region has the DNA TGTGCCAGCAGCTTTTCGCGGGGAAGCACAGATACGCAGTATTTT. The encoded protein is CASSFSRGSTDTQYF. V and J are TRBV7-6 and TRBJ2-3, with D tentatively TRBD2 (6 bases). CDR3 length: 15 amino acids. Trimming stripped 3 bases from V and 0 bases from J, with 10 bases between. CDR1 and CDR2 from the germline V gene are SGHVS and FNYEAQ.

The chain carries TRBV7-8 and TRBJ1-5, with D maybe TRBD1 (5 bases). The V gene lost 4 bases and the J gene lost 0 bases, with 10 bases spanning the gap. Germline values: CDR1 SGHVS, CDR2 FQNEAQ. The CDR3 length is 15 residues. The CDR3 protein is CASSSGVSSNQPQHF. As DNA, the CDR3 is TGTGCCAGCAGCTCGGGGGTTAGTAGCAATCAGCCCCAGCATTTT.

This clone occurred a few times. The chain joins TRBV5-4 to TRBJ2-7, with D tentatively TRBD1 (6 bases). The ends were cut back, 5 bases at V and 5 bases at J, with 17 bases in the middle. The CDR3 totals 14 residues. CDR1 SGHNT and CDR2 YYREEE come from the germline V gene (reference sequence). CDR3 coding DNA: TGTGCCAGCAGTAAGGGTGTACAGGGTGACGAGCAGTACTTC. Translated: CASSKGVQGDEQYF.

In its sample, this clone was seen once. The chain combines TRBV7-2 with TRBJ2-7, with 12 bases fitting TRBD2. Looked up from germline, CDR1 is SGHTA and CDR2 is FQGNSA. V lost 1 base to trimming and J lost 5 bases; unmatched junction nucleotides: 0. The CDR3 sequence is 14 residues long. The CDR3 here is CASSLGLAGDEQYF. The CDR3 nucleotides read TGTGCCAGCAGCTTAGGACTAGCGGGGGACGAGCAGTACTTC.

V gene TRBV13 combines with J gene TRBJ2-2, with 8 bases that match TRBD2. Germline V CDR1 and CDR2: PRHDT, FYEKMQ (reference sequence). This CDR3 is 17 amino acids long. With 0 bases clipped from V and 2 bases from J, the junction kept 5 bases outside the gene matches. CDR3 amino acids: CASSLGRLARNTGELFF. In nucleotides, the CDR3 is TGTGCCAGCAGCTTAGGAAGACTAGCGAGAAACACCGGGGAGCTGTTTTTT. Full variable domain (rest looked up from reference TRBV13 and TRBJ2-2): AAGVIQSPRHLIKEKRETATLKCYPIPRHDTVYWYQQGPGQDPQFLISFYEKMQSDKGSIPDRFSAQQFSDYHSELNMSSLELGDSALYFCASSLGRLARNTGELFFGEGSRLTVL.

In this sample, this clone turned up a few times. The chain has TRBV6-1 and TRBJ2-7; TRBD1 aligns across 7 bases. Germline CDR1 and CDR2: MNHNS and SASEGT. This CDR3 region has 14 residues. V dropped 6 bases and J dropped 3; count of bases not matched to a gene: 8. Here the CDR3 DNA reads TGTGCCAGCAGAGGACAGGTTCATAACTACGAGCAGTACTTC. It yields the protein CASRGQVHNYEQYF.

The V and J genes are TRBV7-9 and TRBJ2-3, with 8 bases lining up with TRBD1. V was pared by 1 base and J by 7 bases, with 4 bases of the junction left unmatched. Germline V gene lookup returns CDR1 SEHNR and CDR2 FQNEAQ (reference sequence). The CDR3 has 14 amino acids. CDR3 coding DNA: TGTGCCAGCAGCTTAGGGGACAGGTTGAATACGCAGTATTTT. It codes for CASSLGDRLNTQYF.